This T cell receptor beta chain emerged from a study of blood T cell repertoires in COVID-19. This CDR3 contains 15 residues. V lost 3 bases, J lost 8 bases, and 12 bases stayed unmatched. Germline-derived CDR1 and CDR2 are KGHSH and LQKENI. The protocol was immunoSEQ multiplex PCR, while the TCRdb copy is restricted to in-frame clones and leaves out a portion. The sample has about 400,000 clones; around 89% are singletons. The sequence was collected from a woman under 40 with acute or convalescent COVID-19. Source material: peripheral blood. The genes are TRBV18 and TRBJ1-2; 7 positions agree with TRBD1. The CDR3 is CASSPGRTGVDGYTF. CDR3 DNA: TGTGCCAGCTCACCGGGGAGAACAGGGGTCGACGGCTACACCTTC. The full variable domain, in which reference TRBV18 and TRBJ1-2 provide the parts outside the CDR3, is NAGVMQNPRHLVRRRGQEARLRCSPMKGHSHVYWYRQLPEEGLKFMVYLQKENIIDESGMPKERFSAEFPKEGPSILRIQQVVRGDSAAYFCASSPGRTGVDGYTFGSGTRLTVV.